This T cell receptor (beta chain) was profiled in a study of glioma-infiltrating T cells. Findings and limits, study-wide: Above-expected tissue-blood divergence occurred in all gliomas, most in low-grade ones. Patients with low tissue-blood divergence carried a signature set of shared blood CDR3 motifs.

The iRepertoire nested amplicon-rescue multiplex PCR amplified TCR alpha and beta CDR3s from RNA. TCRdb reprocessed the multiplex PCR reads with MiXCR, giving one entry per CDR3 protein. The sample has 300,000 to 450,000 distinct CDR3 sequences, roughly 41% seen once. With respect to this clonotype: Its specificity is unknown. This may be a read error, as it is one base from a much larger clone.

The V gene's germline CDR1 is DFQATT and CDR2 SNEGSKA (reference sequence). This CDR3 has 14 residues. The V gene lost 6 bases and the J gene lost 5 bases, with 17 bases spanning the gap. This chain links TRBV20-1 with TRBJ2-1; D tentatively reads TRBD1 or TRBD2 (5 bases each). This sequence originates from a human donor with low-grade glioma or glioblastoma, undergoing nonglioma brain surgery, or in good health (not recorded which). The material sequenced was glioma tissue, nonneoplastic brain tissue, or PBMCs (not recorded which). This chain's CDR3 is CSATRDLIHNEQFF. In DNA form, the CDR3 reads TGCAGTGCAACCCGGGACCTCATCCACAATGAGCAGTTCTTC.